This T cell receptor beta chain was recorded in a study of Graves' ophthalmopathy and Graves' hyperthyroidism. At the level of the study: No ophthalmopathy within 18 months of follow-up signified stable hyperthyroidism.

Study findings and constraints: In blood, most expanded thyroid clonotypes above 0.001 frequency were also detected.

Amplification from RNA transcripts yielded the TCR beta CDR3 regions. Following a first-round RT-PCR that used HTBI primers, a second-round multiplex PCR was carried out. One entry per CDR3 protein, called by TCRdb with MiXCR from the multiplex PCR reads. The sample includes around 1.1 million distinct CDR3 sequences, about 36% seen only once; the top ten take 11%. As concerns this clonotype: Its antigen is unidentified.

Per germline, CDR1 MNHEY and CDR2 SVGEGT. The ends lost 7 bases at V and 4 bases at J; junction bases unmatched: 11. This CDR3 contains 15 residues. In this cohort, patients with other autoimmune diseases, uncontrolled infections, pregnancy or lactation were excluded. Serum thyroxine and TRAb, along with clinical symptoms, thyroid ultrasound and orbital computed tomography, were what diagnosis relied on. Sequencing was carried out using peripheral blood or thyroid tissue (not recorded which). The chain uses TRBV6-2 or TRBV6-3 and TRBJ2-7, with 9 bases fitting TRBD1. This receptor was identified in an adult man with Graves' hyperthyroidism. CDR3 sequence: CASTNTGTGKYEQYF. Here the CDR3 DNA reads TGTGCCAGCACCAATACCGGGACAGGGAAATACGAGCAGTACTTC.